This T cell receptor beta chain was captured in a study of blood T cells in healthy people across ages. A J-beta primer mix and a sample-barcoded 5' primer were used in a second PCR of about 6 to 12 cycles. MiXCR was run by TCRdb on the 5' RACE reads, yielding one entry per CDR3 protein. This sample has approximately 800,000 distinct CDR3 sequences, with 55% to 65% found just once. Germline V gene lookup returns CDR1 DFQATT and CDR2 SNEGSKA (reference sequence). The CDR3 contains 14 residues. V lost 8 bases and J 1 base, leaving 15 bases between the germline ends. This rearrangement joins TRBV20-1 to TRBJ2-1, with D possibly TRBD2 on 7 matching bases. The specimen sequenced was blood. The TCR sequence derives from a man younger than 40 in good health. Here the CDR3 DNA reads TGCAGTCTAAGCGGGGACATATCCTACAATGAGCAGTTCTTC. Its translation is CSLSGDISYNEQFF.